This T cell receptor (beta chain) was captured by sequencing in a study of blood T cell repertoires in COVID-19. Generated by immunoSEQ multiplex PCR, the TCRdb table keeps only in-frame clones and is missing some. This table has about 180,000 clones, roughly 83% appearing once. Trimming took off 3 bases at V and 3 bases at J, with 14 bases between the two ends. Germline CDR1 reads SEHNR; CDR2 reads FQNEAQ (reference sequence). The CDR3 is 16 residues long. The sequence was obtained from a woman aged 25-40 years who had recovered from COVID-19. Material: PBMCs or T cells enriched from blood (not recorded which). The rearrangement uses TRBV7-9 and TRBJ1-4; D possibly corresponds to TRBD1 (6 bases). The CDR3 region has the DNA TGTGCCAGCAGCTTCCAAGAAGGGGGATCTAATGAAAAACTGTTTTTT. The encoded protein is CASSFQEGGSNEKLFF.